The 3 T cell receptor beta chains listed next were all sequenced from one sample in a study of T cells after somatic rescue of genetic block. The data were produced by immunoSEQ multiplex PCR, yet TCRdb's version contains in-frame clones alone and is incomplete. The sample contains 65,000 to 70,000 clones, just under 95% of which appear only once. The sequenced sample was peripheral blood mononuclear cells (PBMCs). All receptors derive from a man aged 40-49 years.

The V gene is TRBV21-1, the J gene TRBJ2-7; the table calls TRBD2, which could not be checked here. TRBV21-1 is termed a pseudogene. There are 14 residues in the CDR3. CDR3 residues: CASSKGLAGYEQYF. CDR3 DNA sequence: TGTGCCAGCAGCAAGGGACTAGCGGGGTACGAGCAGTACTTC.

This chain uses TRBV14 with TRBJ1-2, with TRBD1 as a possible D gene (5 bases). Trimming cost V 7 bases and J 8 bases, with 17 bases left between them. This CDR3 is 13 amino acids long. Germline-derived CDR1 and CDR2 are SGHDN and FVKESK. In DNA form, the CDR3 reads TGTGCCAGCACCAAATCAGGGCCCGGGGGCTACACCTTC. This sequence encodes CASTKSGPGGYTF.

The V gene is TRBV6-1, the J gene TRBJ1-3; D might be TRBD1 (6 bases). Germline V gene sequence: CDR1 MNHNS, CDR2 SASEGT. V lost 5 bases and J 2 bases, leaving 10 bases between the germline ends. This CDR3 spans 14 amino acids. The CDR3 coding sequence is TGTGCCAGCAGTTCCACAGGGACTGGAAACACCATATATTTT. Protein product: CASSSTGTGNTIYF.